The 13 T cell receptor beta chains below were found in one sample sequenced in a study of beta chain features in type 1 diabetes. The whole isolated RNA underwent reverse transcription, so sequencing captured expressed TCRB transcripts. Libraries were prepared by immunoSEQ multiplex PCR; TCRdb keeps only in-frame clonotypes and omits some of them. The sample carries roughly 370,000 clones, over 11% recorded once. Sequenced: naive CD4+ T cells from blood. These receptor sequences come from a man aged 25 to 45 in good health.

Details on this clone: Within the sample, other DNA sequences also encode this same CDR3. The rearrangement uses TRBV30 and TRBJ1-2, with unresolved D. The length of the CDR3 is 12 residues. The germline gives CDR1 GTSNPN, CDR2 SVGIG (reference sequence). V was pared by 0 bases and J by 8 bases, with 10 bases between. The CDR3 nucleotides read TGTGCCTGGAGTGTACGGACGGGAGGCTACACCTTC. Its protein product is CAWSVRTGGYTF.

This clone turned up a few times. The genes are TRBV7-2 and TRBJ2-7; D call uncertain. The germline V gene has CDR1 SGHTA and CDR2 FQGNSA. The CDR3 consists of 14 residues. V lost 3 bases to trimming and J lost 3 bases, with 12 bases between them. CDR3 DNA sequence: TGTGCCAGCAGCTTGCCTAATGCCCACTACGAGCAGTACTTC. Encoded protein: CASSLPNAHYEQYF.

The DNA for the CDR3 is TGTGCCAGCAGCGTAGATGCGGGGAGCACCGGGGAGCTGTTTTTT. Translation gives CASSVDAGSTGELFF. The chain combines TRBV9 with TRBJ2-2, with D maybe TRBD2 (6 bases). The V gene's germline CDR1 is SGDLS and CDR2 YYNGEE. V was pared by 0 bases and J by 4 bases, with 10 bases between. The CDR3 is 15 amino acids.

Turning to this clone: The same CDR3 also results from other DNA sequences found in this sample. The J gene is TRBJ1-5, the V gene TRBV29-1; a possible D gene is TRBD1 (6 bases). The CDR3 runs to 13 residues. The germline CDR1 and CDR2 sequences are SQVTM and ANQGSEA. Trimming shortened V by 5 bases and J by 1 base, and 9 bases separated the two germline ends. The CDR3 DNA reads as TGCAGCGTTAGTAGGGGGAGCAATCAGCCCCAGCATTTT. Translating it yields CSVSRGSNQPQHF.

This clone was detected only a few times. This chain uses TRBV21-1 with TRBJ2-7; TRBD1, as called in the table, went unchecked against the DNA. TRBV21-1 is flagged as a pseudogene. This CDR3 is built from 14 residues. In nucleotides, the CDR3 is TGTGCCAGCAGCAACAGGGCAGGTCGCTACGAGCAGTACGTC. Amino acids: CASSNRAGRYEQYV.

The gene calls are TRBV7-8 and TRBJ1-5, with TRBD1 matching over 7 bases. The CDR3 is made up of 13 amino acids. Germline V gives CDR1 SGHVS, CDR2 FQNEAQ. With 6 bases clipped from V and 7 bases from J, the junction kept 6 bases outside the gene matches. The CDR3 loop is CASSSDRVQPQHF. The CDR3 bases are TGTGCCAGCAGTTCAGACAGGGTACAGCCCCAGCATTTT.

This clone was observed a handful of times. The chain employs TRBV25-1 and TRBJ2-1; possibly TRBD1 for D (5 bases). The CDR3 consists of 15 residues. Germline CDR1 MGHDK, CDR2 SYGVNS. V shed 2 bases and J shed 0 bases, with 8 bases lying between them. DNA of the CDR3: TGTGCCAGCAGTGAAGGGCAGGGCTCCTACAATGAGCAGTTCTTC. This sequence encodes CASSEGQGSYNEQFF.

The CDR3 coding sequence is TGTGCCTGGAGTGTCGGACTAGCTACAGATACGCAGTATTTT. Its translation: CAWSVGLATDTQYF. The rearrangement joins TRBV30 to TRBJ2-3, with 8 nucleotides matching TRBD2. The CDR3 extends over 14 amino acids. Germline loops: CDR1 GTSNPN, CDR2 SVGIG (reference sequence). The V segment lost 0 bases and the J segment 3 bases; nucleotides outside the gene matches: 2.

The V and J genes are TRBV29-1 and TRBJ2-5; 8 bases are a match to TRBD2. V was clipped by 2 bases and J by 6 bases; unmatched bases: 5. The CDR3 length is 13 residues. Looked up from germline, CDR1 is SQVTM and CDR2 is ANQGSEA. The CDR3, as DNA: TGCAGCGTTGAACCCAGCGGGAGCCAGACCCAGTACTTC. Translation: CSVEPSGSQTQYF.

This clone was found once. The V and J genes are TRBV30 and TRBJ1-6; D gene uncertain. This CDR3 contains 13 residues. Germline values: CDR1 GTSNPN, CDR2 SVGIG (reference sequence). The V end lost 2 bases, the J end lost 12 bases, and 14 bases lay between the germline ends. In DNA form, the CDR3 reads TGTGCCTGGAGTTCCTCCGCCGGATTACCCCTCCACTTT. Its protein is CAWSSSAGLPLHF.

The chain recombines TRBV30 with TRBJ1-2; TRBD1 agrees at 7 bases. Germline assignment: CDR1 GTSNPN and CDR2 SVGIG (reference sequence). V dropped 0 bases and J dropped 7; count of bases not matched to a gene: 5. This CDR3 is 13 amino acids long. Here the CDR3 reads CAWSVMTGLGYTF. In DNA form, the CDR3 reads TGTGCCTGGAGTGTAATGACAGGGCTTGGCTACACCTTC.

This clone was observed a few times. V is TRBV5-1 and J is TRBJ2-5, with 8 bases lining up with TRBD1. J lost 2 bases, V lost 4 bases, and 7 bases had no gene match. This CDR3 is 15 amino acids long. Germline V gene sequence: CDR1 SGHRS, CDR2 YFSETQ. CDR3 residues: CASSNARGLQETQYF. As DNA, the CDR3 is TGCGCCAGCAGCAACGCCAGGGGGCTTCAAGAGACCCAGTACTTC.

The chain joins TRBV30 to TRBJ1-2, with D possibly being TRBD1 (5 bases). The CDR3 loop spans 12 amino acids. Germline V gene lookup returns CDR1 GTSNPN and CDR2 SVGIG (reference sequence). V dropped 1 base and J dropped 5 bases, with 8 bases sitting between them. The CDR3 DNA follows: TGTGCCTGGAGTGGGGGCGGGTATGGCTACACCTTC. Translation: CAWSGGGYGYTF.